These 28 T cell receptor beta chains came from one sample sequenced in a study of neurological immune-mediated disorders. MiXCR, applied by TCRdb to the 5' RACE reads, yields one record per CDR3 protein. The sample shows roughly 50,000 distinct CDR3 sequences, about 15% of them seen only once. The sequenced material came from PBMCs. The source is a man aged 55 to 70 in good health.

This clonotype was detected ten times or more. CDR3 region: CAISEGHEAFF. For the CDR3, the DNA is TGTGCCATCAGTGAGGGCCATGAAGCTTTCTTT. The chain links TRBV10-3 to TRBJ1-1; D remains ambiguous. This CDR3 contains 11 residues. The V gene's germline CDR1 is ENHRY and CDR2 SYGVKD. The germline V and J ends were trimmed by 2 bases and 7 bases, with 5 bases remaining between them.

This chain connects TRBV7-2 to TRBJ2-2, with D hard to call. The ends were cut back, 2 bases at V and 5 bases at J, with 6 bases in the middle. CDR1 is SGHTA, CDR2 FQGNSA, per germline. This CDR3 comprises 13 residues. DNA for the CDR3: TGTGCCAGCAGCTTAATGGCAACCGGGGAGCTGTTTTTT. Its protein product is CASSLMATGELFF. The whole variable domain, remainder taken from reference TRBV7-2 and TRBJ2-2, is GAGVSQSPSNKVTEKGKDVELRCDPISGHTALYWYRQSLGQGLEFLIYFQGNSAPDKSGLPSDRFSAERTGGSVSTLTIQRTQQEDSAVYLCASSLMATGELFFGEGSRLTVL.

This clonotype was detected ten times or more. The chain carries TRBV27 and TRBJ1-5; 10 bases align to TRBD1. The CDR3 covers 14 residues. CDR1 and CDR2 (germline): MNHEY, SMNVEV (reference sequence). The V gene end was trimmed by 8 bases and the J gene end by 5 bases; junction bases not matched to a gene: 6. CDR3 sequence (DNA): TGTGCCAGCGGCCGGGACAGGGGAGATCAGCCCCAGCATTTT. Protein: CASGRDRGDQPQHF.

This clonotype was seen at least ten times. CDR3 protein: CASSYGSGVRNEQFF. For the CDR3, the DNA is TGTGCCAGCAGTTACGGTAGCGGGGTGAGGAATGAGCAGTTCTTC. The genes are TRBV6-5 and TRBJ2-1; 8 bases line up with TRBD2. The CDR3 is made up of 15 amino acids. Germline loops: CDR1 MNHEY, CDR2 SVGAGI. After removal of 2 bases from V and 7 bases from J, the junction contained 7 bases not matched to a gene.

The chain is built from TRBV6-1 and TRBJ1-2, with a weak D call TRBD1 (5 bases). Germline-derived CDR1 and CDR2 are MNHNS and SASEGT. Trimming removed 2 bases at V and 7 bases at J, with 14 bases between. This CDR3 has 14 residues. CDR3 in DNA: TGTGCCAGCAGTGAAAGGGCAGGGTCGGGTGGCTACACCTTC. Its protein is CASSERAGSGGYTF.

This clonotype was seen repeatedly, ten times or more. In DNA, the CDR3 is TGCAGCGTAATTTTTGGAACAGATGGCACAGATACGCAGTATTTT. Protein: CSVIFGTDGTDTQYF. This sequence joins TRBV29-1 and TRBJ2-3, with D unresolved. V was cut by 6 bases and J by 1 base, with 17 bases left in between. The CDR3 covers 15 residues. The germline V gene has CDR1 SQVTM and CDR2 ANQGSEA.

In this sample, this clonotype turned up many times. This sequence joins TRBV7-2 and TRBJ2-5, with 9 bases that match TRBD2. V dropped 5 bases and J dropped 4; count of bases not matched to a gene: 8. CDR3 length: 15 residues. CDR1 is SGHTA and CDR2 is FQGNSA in the germline V gene. The CDR3 DNA reads as TGTGCCAGCAGCCAGACTAGCGGAGCAGGAGAGACCCAGTACTTC. This translates into CASSQTSGAGETQYF.

The chain employs TRBV7-2 and TRBJ1-2; D possibly corresponds to TRBD1 (6 bases). The CDR3 covers 13 residues. Looked up from germline, CDR1 is SGHTA and CDR2 is FQGNSA. V gave up 4 bases and J gave up 10 bases, with 16 bases separating them. The CDR3 coding sequence is TGTGCCAGCAGCTCGACCGACTCGGGGGCCTACACCTTC. As protein: CASSSTDSGAYTF.

Many counts were recorded for this clonotype. This chain joins TRBV3-1 and TRBJ2-7; D unresolved. CDR1 LGHDT and CDR2 YNNKEL come from the germline V gene (reference sequence). V lost 4 bases and J lost 3, with 13 bases in between. CDR3 length equals 14 residues. DNA for the CDR3: TGTGCCAGCAGCCTCGGGCAAGCTCTCTACGAGCAGTACTTC. Protein sequence: CASSLGQALYEQYF.

The sample holds many counts of this clonotype. The rearrangement links TRBV5-1 to TRBJ2-7, with D uncertain. Germline CDR1 is SGHRS and CDR2 is YFSETQ. CDR3 length: 13 residues. Trimming took off 2 bases at V and 4 bases at J, with 10 bases between the two ends. The CDR3 DNA follows: TGCGCCAGCAGCTTCGGCGTCGCATACGAGCAGTACTTC. Translation gives CASSFGVAYEQYF.

The sample holds many counts of this clonotype. The chain recombines TRBV6-6 with TRBJ2-7, with D possibly being TRBD1 or TRBD2 (6 bases each). Trimming shortened V by 4 bases and J by 3 bases, and 16 bases separated the two germline ends. CDR3 length equals 15 residues. Germline V gene sequence: CDR1 MNHNY, CDR2 SVGAGI (reference sequence). CDR3 in DNA: TGTGCCAGCAGTTTCTCCGGGGGCCAGGGCTACGAGCAGTACTTC. Protein product: CASSFSGGQGYEQYF.

This clonotype was recorded at least ten times. V and J are TRBV20-1 and TRBJ1-1; a possible D gene is TRBD1 (6 bases). The CDR3 spans 13 residues. Germline CDR1 DFQATT, CDR2 SNEGSKA (reference sequence). V lost 5 bases and J 6 bases, leaving 16 bases between the germline ends. CDR3: CSAPGVVGAEAFF. The DNA for the CDR3 is TGCAGTGCTCCAGGGGTGGTCGGAGCTGAAGCTTTCTTT.

As concerns this clonotype: The junction differs from germline at one of its ends, possibly a read error. The chain combines TRBV5-1 with TRBJ2-2; possibly TRBD1 or TRBD2 for D (5 bases each). CDR3 length equals 14 residues. Germline CDR1 is SGHRS and CDR2 is YFSETQ. The CDR3: CASSLWTSTGELFF. In DNA, the CDR3 is TGCGCCAGCAGCTTGTGGACAAGCACCGGGGAGTTGTTTTTT.

This clonotype was recorded many times. This rearrangement joins TRBV5-1 to TRBJ1-1; D is undetermined. Germline lookup yields CDR1 SGHRS and CDR2 YFSETQ. Trimming took 0 bases from V and 1 from J, leaving 7 bases between them. The CDR3 has 14 residues. CDR3 amino acids: CASSLGAGNTEAFF. The DNA of the CDR3 is TGCGCCAGCAGCTTGGGGGCAGGGAACACTGAAGCTTTCTTT.

This chain joins TRBV7-6 and TRBJ2-1, with D possibly called TRBD1 or TRBD2 (6 bases each). The CDR3 loop spans 13 amino acids. Germline CDR1 SGHVS, CDR2 FNYEAQ. V shed 3 bases and J shed 7 bases, with 10 bases lying between them. The CDR3 DNA reads as TGTGCCAGCAGCTTTCGGGGGCAGAATGAGCAGTTCTTC. Protein: CASSFRGQNEQFF.

At least ten counts were recorded for this clonotype. V and J are TRBV15 and TRBJ2-7; D unclear. Germline CDR1 and CDR2: LNHNV and YYDKDF (reference sequence). Trimming removed 1 base from V and 3 bases from J, with 4 bases in between. The CDR3 is 12 amino acids. The chain's CDR3 is CATSRVGYEQYF. The CDR3 DNA reads as TGTGCCACCAGCAGAGTAGGCTACGAGCAGTACTTC.

This clonotype was seen at least ten times. The genes are TRBV7-3 and TRBJ2-3; D remains ambiguous. This CDR3 is built from 15 residues. V lost 5 bases to trimming and J lost 0 bases, with 12 bases between them. Germline-derived CDR1 and CDR2 are SGHTA and FQGTGA. CDR3 amino acids: CASSLARHSTDTQYF. CDR3 in DNA: TGTGCCAGCAGCCTCGCACGCCACAGCACAGATACGCAGTATTTT.

This clonotype was counted at least ten times. The chain has TRBV29-1 and TRBJ2-1; D is ambiguous. Between the trimmed V and J ends, which lost 3 bases and 0 bases, there was a span of 6 bases. This CDR3 has 13 amino acids. Germline V gene data show CDR1 as SQVTM and CDR2 as ANQGSEA. In DNA, the CDR3 is TGCAGCGTTGAGCCATTCTCCTACAATGAGCAGTTCTTC. Encoded protein: CSVEPFSYNEQFF.

This clonotype showed up many times. V gene TRBV18 combines with J gene TRBJ2-1; 7 bases are shared with TRBD2. V shed 3 bases, J shed 6 bases, and the junction held 11 bases outside the gene matches. This CDR3 comprises 16 residues. Germline V gives CDR1 KGHSH, CDR2 LQKENI. CDR3 DNA sequence: TGTGCCAGCTCACCTACCTTGAGGAGGGAGGGCAATGAGCAGTTCTTC. It yields the protein CASSPTLRREGNEQFF.

The sample holds many counts of this clonotype. The chain carries TRBV7-2 and TRBJ2-1; D is possibly TRBD2 (6 bases). The germline V gene encodes CDR1 SGHTA and CDR2 FQGNSA. The V end was cut by 3 bases, the J end by 3 bases, with 12 bases between. This CDR3 region has 15 residues. CDR3 nucleotides: TGTGCCAGCAGCTTGGGGCCGGGAGTCTACAATGAGCAGTTCTTC. As protein: CASSLGPGVYNEQFF.

CDR3 loop: CSVASGTNTGELFF. Here the CDR3 DNA reads TGCAGCGTTGCGAGCGGGACCAACACCGGGGAGCTGTTTTTT. The chain employs TRBV29-1 and TRBJ2-2, with 7 positions matching TRBD2. CDR3 length: 14 amino acids. Germline V gene lookup returns CDR1 SQVTM and CDR2 ANQGSEA. V was clipped by 4 bases and J by 2 bases; unmatched bases: 4.

This clonotype was picked up many times. The chain has TRBV7-8 and TRBJ2-7; D may be TRBD1 (6 bases). This CDR3 is built from 12 residues. CDR1 and CDR2 (germline): SGHVS, FQNEAQ. V lost 3 bases and J lost 11, with 14 bases in between. The CDR3 DNA follows: TGTGCCAGCAGCTTCGGTTGGACAGACAAGTACTTC. This translates into CASSFGWTDKYF.

In this sample, this clonotype turned up many times. V gene TRBV3-1 combines with J gene TRBJ2-2; TRBD2 matches at 7 bases. The germline CDR1 and CDR2 sequences are LGHDT and YNNKEL (reference sequence). Germline trimming cut 5 bases from V and 6 bases from J; bases unmatched to any gene: 12. The CDR3 loop spans 16 amino acids. The CDR3 protein is CASSWGLTGGAGELFF. CDR3 DNA: TGTGCCAGCAGCTGGGGACTAACGGGAGGTGCCGGGGAGCTGTTTTTT.

In this sample, this clonotype turned up many times. The V gene is TRBV12-3 or TRBV12-4, the J gene TRBJ1-5; D gene uncertain. The CDR3 totals 14 residues. Trimming took 7 bases from V and 1 from J, leaving 11 bases between them. The CDR3 protein is CASTLGRSNQPQHF. The CDR3 nucleotides are TGTGCCAGCACCTTGGGCCGAAGCAATCAGCCCCAGCATTTT.

This clonotype has ten or more counts. The rearrangement joins TRBV10-3 to TRBJ2-5, with D hard to call. With 1 base removed from V and 2 bases from J, the gap between germline ends came to 8 bases. The CDR3 contains 14 residues. Germline CDR1 is ENHRY and CDR2 is SYGVKD. In DNA form, the CDR3 reads TGTGCCATCAGTGAGTTGTCCGATCAAGAGACCCAGTACTTC. Protein product: CAISELSDQETQYF.

This clonotype was counted ten times or more. This chain links TRBV20-1 with TRBJ2-5, with D unresolved. V was pared by 3 bases and J by 6 bases, with 8 bases between. The CDR3 consists of 11 residues. CDR1 DFQATT and CDR2 SNEGSKA come from the germline V gene (reference sequence). The DNA for the CDR3 is TGCAGTGCTAGCGCGGCGCAGACCCAGTACTTC. Its translation is CSASAAQTQYF.

There are many counts of this clonotype. The gene calls are TRBV29-1 and TRBJ2-1, with TRBD1 matching over 7 bases. Trimming took 6 bases from V and 3 from J; bases not matched to a gene: 14. The CDR3 covers 16 residues. Germline loops: CDR1 SQVTM, CDR2 ANQGSEA. The CDR3 DNA reads as TGCAGCGTGGTCGGACAGGCTTTAAGTCTCTACAATGAGCAGTTCTTC. Translation gives CSVVGQALSLYNEQFF.

This clonotype was detected ten times or more. This sequence joins TRBV20-1 and TRBJ2-1; TRBD2 agrees at 13 bases. V was clipped by 5 bases and J by 5 bases; unmatched bases: 3. The germline gives CDR1 DFQATT, CDR2 SNEGSKA (reference sequence). The CDR3 runs to 14 residues. Here the CDR3 DNA reads TGCAGTGCTTTAACTAGCGGGAGGGACAATGAGCAGTTCTTC. Its protein is CSALTSGRDNEQFF.